This T cell receptor beta chain came from a study of CD4 T cells in relation to SARS-CoV-2 and coronaviruses. Background on the study: TCR beta CDR3s were sequenced after approximately 11-day antigen culture of PBMCs. The HLA restriction of the shared crossreactive spike epitopes was mapped.

CD4+ T cells from unexposed donors were obtained before the COVID-19 pandemic (2011-2018). After approximately 10 days of culture, CD4+ T cells were isolated. This CDR3 is 13 amino acids long. The germline V gene has CDR1 LGHDT and CDR2 YNNKEL (reference sequence). The V end lost 1 base, the J end lost 8 bases, and 9 bases lay between the germline ends. Profiling relied on immunoSEQ multiplex PCR, and the TCRdb table lists in-frame clones only, not all of them. The table has around 25,000 clones, more than 65% seen once. Notes on the study in general: About 64% of donors had memory CD4+ clonotypes crossrecognizing SARS-CoV-2 and common cold coronavirus spike.

Remarks on this clone: As yet, its antigen is unknown.

The source is a human donor in good health. The chain carries TRBV3-1 (or the pseudogene TRBV3-2) and TRBJ2-1; D gene uncertain. The material sequenced was CD4+ T cells from PBMCs, cultured in vitro. In DNA form, the CDR3 reads TGTGCCAGCAGCCAAGGCGCTTTGGATGAGCAGTTCTTC. It codes for CASSQGALDEQFF.